A single sample gave rise to the 28 T cell receptor beta chains below, sequenced in a study of blood T cells in healthy people across ages. With a J-beta primer mix and a sample-barcoded 5' primer, a second PCR ran about 6 to 11 cycles. TCRdb ran MiXCR on the 5' RACE reads and lists one entry per CDR3 protein. The sample consists of hundreds of thousands of distinct CDR3 sequences, more than 25% of them appearing once. The same data also went into a second study, on T cells of mothers and their children.

The specimen sequenced was blood. Source of these receptors: a boy between 5 and 17 years old in good health.

This clonotype was picked up many times. The chain joins TRBV28 to TRBJ1-4, with D maybe TRBD1 (6 bases). CDR1 and CDR2 from the germline V gene are MDHEN and SYDVKM. Between the trimmed V and J ends, which lost 6 bases and 7 bases, there was a span of 15 bases. The CDR3 sequence is 14 residues long. The CDR3 reads CASSRGQITEKLFF. The DNA for the CDR3 is TGTGCCAGCAGCCGAGGACAGATTACTGAAAAACTGTTTTTT.

V gene TRBV7-2 combines with J gene TRBJ1-1; no firm D call. Trimming cost V 1 base and J 3 bases, with 9 bases left between them. CDR1 and CDR2 (germline): SGHTA, FQGNSA. The CDR3 runs to 14 residues. CDR3 coding DNA: TGTGCCAGCAGCTTAGACCCGGAGTACACTGAAGCTTTCTTT. Protein product: CASSLDPEYTEAFF. The whole variable domain, filled in from reference TRBV7-2 and TRBJ1-1, reads GAGVSQSPSNKVTEKGKDVELRCDPISGHTALYWYRQSLGQGLEFLIYFQGNSAPDKSGLPSDRFSAERTGGSVSTLTIQRTQQEDSAVYLCASSLDPEYTEAFFGQGTRLTVV.

V usage is TRBV12-5 and J usage is TRBJ1-3, with D perhaps TRBD1 (5 bases). The CDR3 runs to 12 residues. Germline V gene data show CDR1 as LGHNT and CDR2 as FRNRAP. Trimming cost V 6 bases and J 4 bases, with 7 bases left between them. CDR3 sequence reads: CASGRDGNTIYF. CDR3 coding DNA: TGTGCTAGTGGGAGGGACGGAAACACCATATATTTT.

The chain combines TRBV7-9 with TRBJ2-7; either TRBD1 or TRBD2 may supply D (5 bases each). The germline V and J ends were trimmed by 7 bases and 2 bases, with 15 bases remaining between them. CDR1 SEHNR and CDR2 FQNEAQ come from the germline V gene (reference sequence). The CDR3 length is 14 residues. The CDR3 coding sequence is TGTGCCAGCACCCCAGGGAGCAACCCCTACGAGCAGTACTTC. Its translation: CASTPGSNPYEQYF.

This clonotype was detected a few times. This chain links TRBV6-5 with TRBJ2-5; D is possibly TRBD1 (5 bases). Trimming took off 2 bases at V and 7 bases at J, with 11 bases between the two ends. Germline CDR1 MNHEY, CDR2 SVGAGI. This CDR3 contains 13 residues. CDR3 coding DNA: TGTGCCAGCAGTTACGGGGCCTTAGCGACCCAGTACTTC. This encodes CASSYGALATQYF.

The chain is built from TRBV20-1 and TRBJ2-2; D gene ambiguous. V was shortened by 4 bases and J by 6 bases, with 15 bases between the two germline ends. Germline lookup yields CDR1 DFQATT and CDR2 SNEGSKA (reference sequence). This CDR3 has 14 residues. CDR3 DNA: TGCAGTGCTAAAGTTATGGCGGCAGCCGGGGAGCTGTTTTTT. It is translated as CSAKVMAAAGELFF.

The chain is built from TRBV7-2 and TRBJ2-5; D might be TRBD2 (7 bases). The DNA end favors TRBJ2-7, so the J call may be wrong. Germline CDR1 is SGHTA and CDR2 is FQGNSA. The CDR3 covers 13 residues. CDR3 protein: CASGPGGPYEQYF. The CDR3 DNA sequence: TGTGCCAGCGGTCCCGGGGGGCCCTACGAGCAGTACTTC.

Regarding this clonotype: Its ends do not fully match the called genes, so a read error is possible. The chain is built from TRBV7-3 and TRBJ1-3; TRBD1 might be the D (5 bases). The germline gives CDR1 SGHTA, CDR2 FQGTGA. The CDR3 loop spans 15 amino acids. CDR3 in DNA: TGTGCCAGCAGCTTACCCGGGACGGAGAATAACACCCTATATTTT. Its protein is CASSLPGTENNTLYF.

This clonotype was found a few times. The V call is TRBV29-1, the J call TRBJ2-3, with 9 bases identical to TRBD1. The V gene end was trimmed by 7 bases and the J gene end by 3 bases; junction bases not matched to a gene: 5. Germline V gives CDR1 SQVTM, CDR2 ANQGSEA. The CDR3 is made up of 13 amino acids. The CDR3 reads CSARTGDTDTQYF. As DNA, the CDR3 is TGCAGCGCGCGGACAGGGGATACAGATACGCAGTATTTT.

The gene calls are TRBV6-1 and TRBJ2-7, with 8 bases matching TRBD1. V lost 5 bases to trimming and J lost 2 bases; unmatched junction nucleotides: 8. Germline CDR1 MNHNS, CDR2 SASEGT. This CDR3 has 15 amino acids. The CDR3 DNA reads as TGTGCCAGCAGTTCCCAACAGGGGGGTCCCTACGAGCAGTACTTC. Translation: CASSSQQGGPYEQYF.

V gene TRBV29-1 combines with J gene TRBJ1-1, with 9 bases matching TRBD1. CDR3 length: 14 amino acids. V was pared by 6 bases and J by 7 bases, with 12 bases of the junction left unmatched. Germline V gives CDR1 SQVTM, CDR2 ANQGSEA. CDR3 sequence: CSVAGTGHIFEAFF. DNA of the CDR3: TGCAGCGTCGCCGGGACAGGGCACATCTTTGAAGCTTTCTTT.

CDR3 nucleotides: TGTGCCAGCAGTTTAGGGCGGTTGAAAACGAGTGCTTTCTTT. Protein product: CASSLGRLKTSAFF. The rearrangement links TRBV28 to TRBJ1-1; D not resolved. Germline values: CDR1 MDHEN, CDR2 SYDVKM. V lost 2 bases to trimming and J lost 11 bases, with 18 bases between them. The CDR3 has 14 amino acids.

The chain uses TRBV10-2 and TRBJ1-2; D unclear. The CDR3 spans 14 residues. Germline V CDR1 and CDR2: WSHSY, SAAADI. Trimming pared 5 bases from V and 2 bases from J, leaving 12 bases between. DNA of the CDR3: TGCGCCAGCAGTATCTCACTGATCAACTATGGCTACACCTTC. The encoded protein is CASSISLINYGYTF.

This clonotype has a count of ten or more. This chain joins TRBV10-3 and TRBJ2-7; D is unresolved. Matching the DNA end better, TRBJ2-5 makes the J call doubtful. The CDR3 consists of 12 residues. In germline, CDR1 is ENHRY, CDR2 SYGVKD. The CDR3 DNA is TGTGCCATCGCGAGAGAGTCAGAGACCCAGTACTTC. Its protein is CAIARESETQYF.

The rearrangement links TRBV20-1 to TRBJ1-4; D gene unclear. CDR3 length: 13 residues. Germline V lookup: CDR1 DFQATT, CDR2 SNEGSKA (reference sequence). Trimming removed 0 bases at V and 2 bases at J, with 4 bases between. The CDR3 DNA follows: TGCAGTGCTAGAGAGGGGACTAATGAAAAACTGTTTTTT. It specifies CSAREGTNEKLFF.

This chain connects TRBV2 to TRBJ2-7, with 9 bases fitting TRBD1. The germline CDR1 and CDR2 sequences are SNHLY and FYNNEI. The J segment lost 2 bases and the V segment lost 6 bases, leaving 8 bases of the junction unmatched. CDR3 size: 15 residues. CDR3 sequence (DNA): TGTGCCAGCAGGCCTACAGGGGGCCCCACCTACGAGCAGTACTTC. It codes for CASRPTGGPTYEQYF.

Details on this clonotype: An end of the junction does not agree with germline; a read error may underlie this. The V and J genes are TRBV2 and TRBJ2-7; no firm D call. This CDR3 is built from 13 residues. In germline, CDR1 is SNHLY, CDR2 FYNNEI. The CDR3 spells CASSENRIDEQCF. CDR3 DNA: TGTGCCAGCAGTGAAAACCGGATCGATGAGCAGTGCTTC.

The V gene is TRBV15, the J gene TRBJ2-5, with D unresolved. The V and J ends lost 8 bases and 0 bases respectively, with 4 bases between them. The CDR3 totals 11 residues. In germline, CDR1 is LNHNV, CDR2 YYDKDF (reference sequence). The DNA for the CDR3 is TGTGCCACCGGGTACCAAGAGACCCAGTACTTC. Protein sequence: CATGYQETQYF. Full variable domain (missing parts from reference TRBV15 and TRBJ2-5): DAMVIQNPRYQVTQFGKPVTLSCSQTLNHNVMYWYQQKSSQAPKLLFHYYDKDFNNEADTPDNFQSRRPNTSFCFLDIRSPGLGDTAMYLCATGYQETQYFGPGTRLLVL.

Comment on this clonotype: Relative to the germline gene, one junction end is altered; a read error may explain this. The genes are TRBV4-2 and TRBJ2-6, with a tentative D call TRBD1 (5 bases). CDR1 is LGHNA, CDR2 YNFKEQ, per germline. The CDR3 spans 13 residues. DNA of the CDR3: TGTGCCAGCAGCCCAGCTGGGGCCAACGTCCTGGCTTTC. Encoded protein: CASSPAGANVLAF.

This clonotype turned up a few times. V gene TRBV11-2 combines with J gene TRBJ2-5; possibly TRBD1 for D (6 bases). The DNA matches TRBJ2-7 better at its end, which makes the J call doubtful. Germline-derived CDR1 and CDR2 are SGHAT and FQNNGV. The length of the CDR3 is 15 residues. The CDR3 protein is CASSLDVGGTSEQYF. CDR3 coding DNA: TGTGCCAGCAGCTTAGATGTAGGGGGAACGTCCGAGCAGTACTTC.

V is TRBV20-1 and J is TRBJ2-5; the match to TRBD2 covers 14 bases. Near its end, the DNA agrees better with TRBJ2-7, so the J call may be wrong. The CDR3 is made up of 15 amino acids. Looked up from germline, CDR1 is DFQATT and CDR2 is SNEGSKA (reference sequence). The CDR3: CSARGTSGGAYEQYF. The DNA of the CDR3 is TGCAGTGCTAGGGGGACTAGCGGGGGAGCCTACGAGCAGTACTTC.

This clonotype was recorded a few times. V is TRBV28 and J is TRBJ1-1; weak D call: TRBD1 (5 bases). The V end was cut by 10 bases, the J end by 4 bases, with 16 bases between. CDR3 size: 13 residues. Germline lookup yields CDR1 MDHEN and CDR2 SYDVKM. Written as DNA, the CDR3 is TGTGCCATAACCGGGTGGGGGGGCACTGAAGCTTTCTTT. It encodes CAITGWGGTEAFF. Looking up the rest from reference TRBV28 and TRBJ1-1 gives the full variable domain: DVKVTQSSRYLVKRTGEKVFLECVQDMDHENMFWYRQDPGLGLRLIYFSYDVKMKEKGDIPEGYSVSREKKERFSLILESASTNQTSMYLCAITGWGGTEAFFGQGTRLTVV.

Many counts were recorded for this clonotype. This chain joins TRBV20-1 and TRBJ2-7; 7 bases match TRBD1. The CDR3 loop spans 16 amino acids. V was pared by 6 bases and J by 6 bases, with 20 bases of the junction left unmatched. CDR1 and CDR2 (germline): DFQATT, SNEGSKA (reference sequence). The CDR3 is CSAQGVKGTVPGEQYF. The CDR3 region has the DNA TGCAGTGCCCAGGGCGTTAAGGGGACAGTCCCTGGCGAGCAGTACTTC.

V usage is TRBV3-1 and J usage is TRBJ2-5; D might be TRBD2 (6 bases). The end of the DNA fits TRBJ2-7 better, so the J call may be wrong. The CDR3 is 13 residues long. Germline V gives CDR1 LGHDT, CDR2 YNNKEL (reference sequence). Here the CDR3 reads CATTGEGNYEQYF. The CDR3 coding sequence is TGTGCCACTACGGGAGAAGGCAACTACGAGCAGTACTTC.

The chain has TRBV19 and TRBJ2-5, with D possibly TRBD2 on 6 matching bases. The CDR3 consists of 13 residues. Trimming stripped 6 bases from V and 5 bases from J, with 13 bases between. Per the germline V gene, CDR1 is LNHDA and CDR2 is SQIVND (reference sequence). In DNA, the CDR3 is TGTGCCAGTAGACAAGGCCGGGGGGAGACCCAGTACTTC. Translated, it gives CASRQGRGETQYF.

This clonotype has a handful of counts. The rearrangement uses TRBV12-3 or TRBV12-4 and TRBJ1-4; D possibly corresponds to TRBD1 (5 bases). The CDR3 is 13 amino acids. Deletions cut 5 bases from V and 8 bases from J, with 12 bases between. The DNA of the CDR3 is TGTGCCAGCAGTGGTGGGGGTAGGGAAAAACTGTTTTTT. Encoded protein: CASSGGGREKLFF.

The chain uses TRBV29-1 and TRBJ2-5; 8 bases map to TRBD2. The germline V gene has CDR1 SQVTM and CDR2 ANQGSEA. CDR3 length: 13 residues. The V and J ends lost 6 bases and 1 base, in that order; junction bases with no gene match: 4. The CDR3 here is CSVREGGQETQYF. DNA of the CDR3: TGCAGCGTACGGGAGGGGGGCCAAGAGACCCAGTACTTC.

This clonotype was seen a handful of times. The chain uses TRBV7-2 and TRBJ1-6, with TRBD1 identical over 8 bases. Per germline, CDR1 SGHTA and CDR2 FQGNSA. The V gene end was trimmed by 1 base and the J gene end by 3 bases; junction bases not matched to a gene: 8. CDR3 length equals 18 residues. The CDR3 here is CASSLGGQATFYNSPLHF. CDR3 DNA sequence: TGTGCCAGCAGCTTAGGGGGACAGGCGACTTTCTATAATTCACCCCTCCACTTT.